The 21 T cell receptor beta chains below were found in one sample sequenced in a study of response to subunit inactivated influenza vaccine listed by TCRdb under 2018. The library was built by means of RT-PCR. Sequencing instrument: Illumina HiSeq 2500. The public sequencing data were trimmed at Q25 with fastp and processed into clonotypes with MiXCR by TCRdb, which kept only in-frame beta chains. Entries are consolidated by CDR3 protein sequence, retaining the most common genes and DNA. In all, the sample holds hundreds of thousands of distinct CDR3 sequences, and approximately 14% of those were seen once. 6.5% to 8.5% of the sample belongs to the ten largest clones. This sample comprised PBMCs from blood, obtained 14 to 15 days before vaccination. The receptors derive from a man in his forties or fifties who received an inactivated influenza vaccine. Donor details come from another sample of the same person, matched by shared clones.

For the CDR3, the DNA is TGTGCCAGCAGTGTAATGGTGACTGGAAACACCATATATTTT. Translated, it gives CASSVMVTGNTIYF. The chain joins TRBV6-1 to TRBJ1-3; D call uncertain. Trimming left V 4 bases short and J 2 bases short, with 9 bases between. The CDR3 loop spans 14 amino acids. Per germline, CDR1 MNHNS and CDR2 SASEGT.

The rearrangement links TRBV20-1 to TRBJ2-5; 10 bases match TRBD1. V shed 3 bases and J 5 bases; nucleotides not matched to a gene: 9. This CDR3 comprises 15 residues. CDR1 DFQATT and CDR2 SNEGSKA come from the germline V gene (reference sequence). The CDR3 loop is CSASRDRGLWETQYF. As DNA, the CDR3 is TGCAGTGCTAGCCGCGACAGGGGGCTTTGGGAGACCCAGTACTTC.

This clonotype was counted only a few times. J is TRBJ2-2 and V is TRBV29-1, with 9 bases matching TRBD1. CDR1 and CDR2 from the germline V gene are SQVTM and ANQGSEA. Trimming at V came to 6 bases and at J to 2 bases, leaving 4 bases not matched to a gene. CDR3 length: 14 amino acids. The CDR3 coding sequence is TGCAGCGTACAGGGGGCGAGTAACACCGGGGAGCTGTTTTTT. Protein product: CSVQGASNTGELFF.

This clonotype has more than one count but fewer than ten. The chain is built from TRBV11-1 and TRBJ2-5; D perhaps matches TRBD1 (6 bases). V lost 1 base to trimming and J lost 4 bases, with 22 bases between them. The CDR3 runs 18 residues. The germline V gene encodes CDR1 SGHAT and CDR2 FQDESV (reference sequence). The chain's CDR3 is CASSLGWAGAKMGETQYF. The CDR3 DNA reads as TGTGCCAGCAGCTTAGGATGGGCAGGGGCAAAAATGGGAGAGACCCAGTACTTC.

This clonotype was seen a handful of times. The chain couples TRBV7-9 to TRBJ2-7; 15 positions match TRBD2. Germline V CDR1 and CDR2: SEHNR, FQNEAQ (reference sequence). Trimming removed 3 bases from V and 5 bases from J; junction bases left unmatched: 2. The CDR3 spans 15 residues. Here the CDR3 DNA reads TGTGCCAGCAGCTTGGGGACTAGCGGGAGGCACGAGCAGTACTTC. It is translated as CASSLGTSGRHEQYF.

The chain uses TRBV7-2 and TRBJ2-7; no clear D gene. Trimming stripped 7 bases from V and 1 base from J, with 11 bases between. The CDR3 sequence is 13 residues long. Germline V gene data show CDR1 as SGHTA and CDR2 as FQGNSA. CDR3 loop: CASNQGSSYEQYF. CDR3 nucleotide sequence: TGTGCCAGCAACCAAGGAAGTTCCTACGAGCAGTACTTC.

This clonotype was seen only a few times. V usage is TRBV20-1 and J usage is TRBJ2-5; TRBD2 matches at 8 bases. This CDR3 is built from 14 residues. Germline V CDR1 and CDR2: DFQATT, SNEGSKA (reference sequence). The ends lost 1 base at V and 4 bases at J; junction bases unmatched: 5. As DNA, the CDR3 is TGCAGTGCTAGAGGGAGCGGGAGAGGAGAGACCCAGTACTTC. This gives the protein CSARGSGRGETQYF.

J is TRBJ2-3 and V is TRBV29-1; D ambiguous. Deletions cut 3 bases from V and 4 bases from J, with 8 bases between. CDR1 SQVTM and CDR2 ANQGSEA come from the germline V gene. CDR3 length: 12 residues. As DNA, the CDR3 is TGCAGCGTTGAGGGCAGCTCAGATACGCAGTATTTT. Translation: CSVEGSSDTQYF.

This sequence joins TRBV10-3 and TRBJ2-1; 15 positions agree with TRBD2. Trimming cost V 6 bases and J 11 bases; bases outside gene matches: 8. Germline V gene sequence: CDR1 ENHRY, CDR2 SYGVKD. The CDR3 loop spans 15 amino acids. CDR3 protein: CAIRDPGLAGGQQFF. CDR3 nucleotide sequence: TGTGCCATCAGAGATCCGGGACTAGCGGGGGGCCAGCAGTTCTTC.

This clonotype appeared many times. V gene TRBV29-1 combines with J gene TRBJ2-2, with D uncertain. This CDR3 is 11 amino acids long. Germline V gene sequence: CDR1 SQVTM, CDR2 ANQGSEA. V lost 0 bases to trimming and J lost 13 bases, with 9 bases between them. For the CDR3, the DNA is TGCAGCGTTGAAGAGGGGATTGGGCTGTTTTTT. Translation: CSVEEGIGLFF.

The chain has TRBV5-1 and TRBJ2-7; 9 bases are shared with TRBD2. Germline V gene data show CDR1 as SGHRS and CDR2 as YFSETQ. This CDR3 has 14 residues. V lost 4 bases and J lost 2; bases outside the gene matches: 4. CDR3 in DNA: TGCGCCAGCAGCCCTAGCGGGGTAACCTACGAGCAGTACTTC. Amino acid sequence: CASSPSGVTYEQYF.

CDR3 amino acids: CASSQESLIAGGPAEQFF. CDR3 coding DNA: TGCGCCAGCAGCCAAGAGTCCCTAATAGCGGGGGGGCCGGCTGAGCAGTTCTTC. The chain employs TRBV4-1 and TRBJ2-1; 11 bases are a match to TRBD2. The CDR3 is 18 amino acids. V dropped 0 bases and J dropped 9; count of bases not matched to a gene: 13. The germline V gene has CDR1 MGHRA and CDR2 YSYEKL.

The chain is built from TRBV21-1 and TRBJ1-6; the D segment call TRBD1 is taken from the table without a DNA check. TRBV21-1 is flagged as a pseudogene. The CDR3 totals 15 residues. DNA of the CDR3: TGTGCCAGCAGCACGGGACAGGGGGCAAATTCACCCCTCCACTTT. This translates into CASSTGQGANSPLHF.

This clonotype was seen repeatedly, ten times or more. The J gene is TRBJ1-1, the V gene TRBV29-1, with D perhaps matching TRBD1 (5 bases). In germline, CDR1 is SQVTM, CDR2 ANQGSEA. This CDR3 is 15 amino acids long. V was cut by 7 bases and J by 4 bases, with 22 bases left in between. This CDR3 reads CSGYRPGQGGTEAFF. Written as DNA, the CDR3 is TGCAGCGGATACCGGCCAGGGCAGGGAGGCACTGAAGCTTTCTTT.

This clonotype was counted only a few times. This chain uses TRBV4-3 with TRBJ2-5; no definite D call. Germline loops: CDR1 LGHNA, CDR2 YSLEER. The CDR3 runs 15 residues. V lost 2 bases to trimming and J lost 2 bases, with 12 bases between them. CDR3: CASSQFGTLQETQYF. The DNA of the CDR3 is TGCGCCAGCAGCCAATTTGGAACTCTTCAAGAGACCCAGTACTTC.

V and J are TRBV20-1 and TRBJ2-5; 8 bases are shared with TRBD2. Germline values: CDR1 DFQATT, CDR2 SNEGSKA (reference sequence). V was clipped by 3 bases and J by 4 bases; unmatched bases: 10. This CDR3 is 15 amino acids long. The CDR3 DNA reads TGCAGTGCTAGCGGGGTAGCGGGACGAGGAGAGACCCAGTACTTC. It codes for CSASGVAGRGETQYF.

The DNA of the CDR3 is TGTGCCAGCAGCGTAGGCCCCTTGGGCCGCTCCATCTACGAGCAGTACTTC. The encoded protein is CASSVGPLGRSIYEQYF. The V and J genes are TRBV9 and TRBJ2-7; the D is unclear. V lost 0 bases to trimming and J lost 3 bases, with 19 bases between them. Germline CDR1 SGDLS, CDR2 YYNGEE. The CDR3 runs to 17 residues.

The rearrangement links TRBV18 to TRBJ2-3, with TRBD1 identical over 7 bases. This CDR3 comprises 19 residues. Trimming took 3 bases from V and 3 from J; bases not matched to a gene: 18. Germline CDR1 is KGHSH and CDR2 is LQKENI. The CDR3 loop is CASSPLLTSTGSGTDTQYF. For the CDR3, the DNA is TGTGCCAGCTCACCCCTCCTTACCTCGACAGGGTCCGGGACAGATACGCAGTATTTT. The variable domain in full, with the rest retrieved from reference TRBV18 and TRBJ2-3, is NAGVMQNPRHLVRRRGQEARLRCSPMKGHSHVYWYRQLPEEGLKFMVYLQKENIIDESGMPKERFSAEFPKEGPSILRIQQVVRGDSAAYFCASSPLLTSTGSGTDTQYFGPGTRLTVL.

This sequence joins TRBV5-1 and TRBJ2-5; 8 bases map to TRBD1. The germline V gene encodes CDR1 SGHRS and CDR2 YFSETQ. V was pared by 7 bases and J by 3 bases, with 8 bases of the junction left unmatched. There are 14 residues in the CDR3. The CDR3 protein is CASGFDRGEETQYF. CDR3 bases: TGCGCCAGCGGATTCGACAGGGGCGAAGAGACCCAGTACTTC.

This clonotype was picked up many times. The chain links TRBV5-8 to TRBJ1-3, with no clear D. The V and J ends lost 0 bases and 0 bases respectively, with 10 bases between them. Germline loops: CDR1 SGHTS, CDR2 YDEGEE. This CDR3 contains 16 residues. The CDR3 region has the DNA TGTGCCAGCAGCTTGGGTAGGGTGTTCTCTGGAAACACCATATATTTT. As protein: CASSLGRVFSGNTIYF.

This clonotype was found many times. V and J are TRBV20-1 and TRBJ2-2; D is ambiguous. The germline V gene encodes CDR1 DFQATT and CDR2 SNEGSKA (reference sequence). This CDR3 spans 13 amino acids. V dropped 3 bases and J dropped 9 bases, with 14 bases sitting between them. The chain's CDR3 is CSASPTAARELFF. The CDR3, as DNA: TGCAGTGCTAGCCCAACAGCAGCTCGGGAGCTGTTTTTT.